Sequencing of this T cell receptor beta chain was carried out in a study of patients and donors after allogeneic stem cell transplantation. TCRdb re-called the RT-PCR reads through MiXCR, storing one row per CDR3 protein. The sample has tens of thousands of distinct CDR3 sequences, approximately 5.2% seen once. This clonotype was seen ten or more times. The germline CDR1 and CDR2 sequences are SGHRS and YFSETQ. V lost 4 bases, J lost 0 bases, and 10 bases lay in between. The CDR3 has 14 amino acids. This TCR derives from a human donor who was either an allogeneic HSCT recipient or a stem cell or donor lymphocyte infusion donor (not recorded which). It is not recorded whose cells these are; they may come from a transplant donor. J is TRBJ1-1 and V is TRBV5-1, with D possibly matching TRBD1 (5 bases). The sample taken for sequencing was blood, either unsorted or a sorted T cell fraction (not recorded which). CDR3 sequence (DNA): TGCGCCAGCAGCGGAACACAGGTGAACACTGAAGCTTTCTTT. As protein: CASSGTQVNTEAFF.